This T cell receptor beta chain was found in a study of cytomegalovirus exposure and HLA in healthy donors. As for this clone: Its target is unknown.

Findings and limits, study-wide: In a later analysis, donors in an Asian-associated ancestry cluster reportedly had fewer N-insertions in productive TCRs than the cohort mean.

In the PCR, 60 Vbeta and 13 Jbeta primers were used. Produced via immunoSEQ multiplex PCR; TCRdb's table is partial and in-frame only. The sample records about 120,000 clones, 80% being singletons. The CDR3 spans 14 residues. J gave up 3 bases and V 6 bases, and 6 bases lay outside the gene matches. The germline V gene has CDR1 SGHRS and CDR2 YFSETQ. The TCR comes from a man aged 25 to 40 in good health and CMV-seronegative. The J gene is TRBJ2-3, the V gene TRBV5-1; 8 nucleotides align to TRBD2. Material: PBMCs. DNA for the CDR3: TGCGCCAGCATCCGCGGGGGGTCGACAGATACGCAGTATTTT. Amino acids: CASIRGGSTDTQYF.